This T cell receptor (beta chain) was observed in a study of shared clonotypes between healthy human individuals. Method: immunoSEQ multiplex PCR; TCRdb's copy keeps in-frame clones and lacks some. Found here are about 2.4 million clones, 90% to 95% of them singletons; the top ten hold 0.36%. The TCR was taken from a man younger than 35 in good health. Some clones in this sample may be carry-over from other donors' samples. The sample was naive CD4+ T cells from PBMCs. Sample subset: CD45RA+ positively selected.

CDR3 nucleotide sequence: TGTGCCAGCAGTCAGATTACAGGGGAAGGCGGCTACACCTTC. It translates to CASSQITGEGGYTF. The chain has TRBV6-4 and TRBJ1-2, with 7 bases lining up with TRBD1. CDR3 length: 14 amino acids. Trimming removed 5 bases from V and 8 bases from J; junction bases left unmatched: 11. Germline CDR1 reads MRHNA; CDR2 reads SNTAGT.